A single TCR beta chain is shown here with its context. This record belongs to a study of control samples from healthy donors and cancer patients. The CDR3 extends over 17 amino acids. The V segment lost 1 base and the J segment 3 bases; nucleotides outside the gene matches: 10. Germline V gives CDR1 MDHEN, CDR2 SYDVKM. TCRdb keeps only in-frame clones here, not all; method: immunoSEQ multiplex PCR. In the table there are under 70,000 clones, roughly 87% of which are singletons. Sequencing was performed on PBMCs. The gene calls are TRBV28 and TRBJ1-1, with 8 positions matching TRBD1. This sequence originates from a man aged 60 to 75 with head and neck cancer. CDR3 in amino acids: CASSLFGQGSWDTEAFF. The CDR3 DNA is TGTGCCAGCAGTTTATTTGGACAGGGATCTTGGGACACTGAAGCTTTCTTT.